The next 15 T cell receptor beta chains were all read from a single sample in a study of T cells in Graves' hyperthyroidism and ophthalmopathy. The CDR3 regions of TCR beta were amplified from RNA transcripts. First-round RT-PCR with HTBI primers amplified the TCR CDR3 region. TCRdb re-analysed the multiplex PCR reads in MiXCR, keeping a single row per CDR3 protein. The sample has roughly 150,000 distinct CDR3 sequences; over 8% are singletons. Sequenced sample: blood. Receptors were obtained from a woman aged 18 to 35 with Graves' hyperthyroidism that later progressed to Graves' ophthalmopathy.

The V gene is TRBV9, the J gene TRBJ1-2, with D unresolved. The CDR3 is made up of 14 amino acids. Germline CDR1 and CDR2: SGDLS and YYNGEE. Trimming took 0 bases from V and 4 from J, leaving 10 bases between them. The CDR3 is CASSVAEGSYGYTF. CDR3 nucleotide sequence: TGTGCCAGCAGCGTAGCCGAAGGGTCCTATGGCTACACCTTC.

There are many counts of this clonotype. V gene TRBV3-1 combines with J gene TRBJ2-7; no clear D. Between the trimmed V and J ends, which lost 4 bases and 6 bases, there was a span of 16 bases. Germline assignment: CDR1 LGHDT and CDR2 YNNKEL (reference sequence). The CDR3 is 14 amino acids. DNA for the CDR3: TGTGCCAGCAGCCCCGCTGGTCTAAGGGTCGAGCAGTACTTC. This sequence encodes CASSPAGLRVEQYF.

In this sample, this clonotype turned up many times. The J gene is TRBJ1-1, the V gene TRBV19; D remains ambiguous. Germline CDR1 is LNHDA and CDR2 is SQIVND (reference sequence). The CDR3 extends over 16 amino acids. Trimming left V 5 bases short and J 1 base short, with 17 bases between. Here the CDR3 reads CASSPVWGRPNTEAFF. The CDR3 bases are TGTGCCAGTAGTCCAGTTTGGGGTCGCCCGAACACTGAAGCTTTCTTT. The full variable domain, rest sourced from reference TRBV19 and TRBJ1-1, is DGGITQSPKYLFRKEGQNVTLSCEQNLNHDAMYWYRQDPGQGLRLIYYSQIVNDFQKGDIAEGYSVSREKKESFPLTVTSAQKNPTAFYLCASSPVWGRPNTEAFFGQGTRLTVV.

This sequence joins TRBV20-1 and TRBJ1-2, with TRBD1 as a possible D gene (5 bases). The CDR3 consists of 14 residues. Germline CDR1 DFQATT, CDR2 SNEGSKA (reference sequence). V shed 4 bases and J shed 0 bases, with 12 bases lying between them. The CDR3 coding sequence is TGCAGTGCTACTGAGGGGCGTACTAACTATGGCTACACCTTC. Translation gives CSATEGRTNYGYTF.

This clonotype was recorded many times. The chain recombines TRBV12-3 or TRBV12-4 with TRBJ1-4, with 8 bases lining up with TRBD1. The CDR3 is made up of 14 amino acids. V shed 8 bases, J shed 6 bases, and the junction held 8 bases outside the gene matches. The CDR3 DNA reads TGTGCCAGCTCGACCAGACAGGGGTATGAAAAACTGTTTTTT. The encoded protein is CASSTRQGYEKLFF.

There are many counts of this clonotype. The chain is built from TRBV13 and TRBJ1-6, with D hard to call. The CDR3 covers 12 residues. Trimming cost V 4 bases and J 7 bases, with 5 bases left between them. Germline V gene data show CDR1 as PRHDT and CDR2 as FYEKMQ (reference sequence). CDR3 amino acids: CASSSQNSPLHF. The CDR3 DNA reads TGTGCCAGCAGCTCCCAGAATTCACCCCTCCACTTT.

This clonotype was observed a few times. The V gene is TRBV10-3, the J gene TRBJ2-1, with TRBD2 matching over 9 bases. Germline lookup yields CDR1 ENHRY and CDR2 SYGVKD. The V gene end was trimmed by 7 bases and the J gene end by 9 bases; junction bases not matched to a gene: 10. This CDR3 is 14 amino acids long. The CDR3 loop reads CAITPRAGGGEQFF. CDR3 coding DNA: TGTGCCATCACGCCGCGAGCGGGGGGCGGTGAGCAGTTCTTC.

V gene TRBV19 combines with J gene TRBJ1-2; no definite D call. CDR3 length equals 14 residues. From germline, CDR1 is LNHDA and CDR2 SQIVND (reference sequence). Trimming removed 5 bases at V and 8 bases at J, with 18 bases between. The CDR3 DNA reads TGTGCCAGTAGTCCCGCCTCCGGATCCGGGGGCTACACCTTC. Translation gives CASSPASGSGGYTF.

This clonotype was found a few times. The chain has TRBV30 and TRBJ1-3; 9 bases are shared with TRBD1. The ends lost 1 base at V and 1 base at J; junction bases unmatched: 2. Germline V gene lookup returns CDR1 GTSNPN and CDR2 SVGIG (reference sequence). The CDR3 has 15 residues. CDR3: CAWSAGTGSGNTIYF. The CDR3 nucleotides are TGTGCCTGGAGTGCCGGGACAGGGTCTGGAAACACCATATATTTT.

This clonotype was seen repeatedly, ten times or more. V gene TRBV6-1 combines with J gene TRBJ1-6, with D possibly matching TRBD1 (5 bases). Trimming left V 0 bases short and J 7 bases short, with 13 bases between. CDR3 length equals 16 residues. Germline loops: CDR1 MNHNS, CDR2 SASEGT. The CDR3 sequence is CASSEAGSRGNSPLHF. CDR3 nucleotides: TGTGCCAGCAGTGAAGCCGGGTCTAGGGGAAATTCACCCCTCCACTTT.

This clonotype has at least ten counts. The V call is TRBV2, the J call TRBJ1-1, with D maybe TRBD1 (5 bases). Germline V gene lookup returns CDR1 SNHLY and CDR2 FYNNEI. V lost 7 bases and J 3 bases, leaving 18 bases between the germline ends. This CDR3 comprises 15 residues. DNA for the CDR3: TGTGCCAGCACACTTCTTGCGGGGGAATACACTGAAGCTTTCTTT. The encoded protein is CASTLLAGEYTEAFF.

This clonotype was counted at least ten times. This chain uses TRBV2 with TRBJ1-4; D is perhaps TRBD1 (6 bases). The germline CDR1 and CDR2 sequences are SNHLY and FYNNEI. The V end lost 8 bases, the J end lost 2 bases, and 12 bases lay between the germline ends. The CDR3 consists of 14 residues. The CDR3 sequence is CASGWTVTNEKLFF. The CDR3 coding sequence is TGTGCCAGCGGTTGGACAGTCACTAATGAAAAACTGTTTTTT.

A word on this clonotype: A read error may be the cause here, since a much bigger clone is one base away. The chain couples TRBV7-6 to TRBJ2-1; no reliable D call. The germline V gene has CDR1 SGHVS and CDR2 FNYEAQ. The CDR3 contains 15 residues. The germline V and J ends were trimmed by 5 bases and 4 bases, with 15 bases remaining between them. CDR3 DNA: TGTGCCAGCAGCGACGGCCTGAACCCATACAATGAGCAGTTCTTC. Its protein product is CASSDGLNPYNEQFF. Based on the CDR3 plus reference TRBV7-6 and TRBJ2-1, the full variable domain is GAGVSQSPRYKVTKRGQDVALRCDPISGHVSLYWYRQALGQGPEFLTYFNYEAQQDKSGLPNDRFSAERPEGSISTLTIQRTEQRDSAMYRCASSDGLNPYNEQFFGPGTRLTVL.

This clonotype was observed at least ten times. The chain carries TRBV5-1 and TRBJ2-1; D uncertain. The CDR3 sequence is 16 residues long. Germline V gene data show CDR1 as SGHRS and CDR2 as YFSETQ. V was trimmed by 5 bases and J by 5 bases, leaving 20 bases between them. The CDR3 nucleotides are TGCGCCAGCAGTGCCGGCTCCGGGCCCAAACACAATGAGCAGTTCTTC. It translates to CASSAGSGPKHNEQFF. The full variable domain, its missing parts supplied by reference TRBV5-1 and TRBJ2-1, is KAGVTQTPRYLIKTRGQQVTLSCSPISGHRSVSWYQQTPGQGLQFLFEYFSETQRNKGNFPGRFSGRQFSNSRSEMNVSTLELGDSALYLCASSAGSGPKHNEQFFGPGTRLTVL.

This clonotype appeared many times. The V gene is TRBV2, the J gene TRBJ2-5, with D uncertain. CDR3 length equals 13 residues. V lost 7 bases and J 5 bases, leaving 14 bases between the germline ends. Germline V gene lookup returns CDR1 SNHLY and CDR2 FYNNEI. The chain's CDR3 is CASTVGWAETQYF. In nucleotides, the CDR3 is TGTGCCAGCACCGTCGGGTGGGCCGAGACCCAGTACTTC.